This T cell receptor beta chain was captured by sequencing in a study of identical twins. CDR3 size: 15 residues. The V gene lost 5 bases and the J gene lost 2 bases, with 14 bases spanning the gap. CDR1 and CDR2 from the germline V gene are SEHNR and FQNEAQ (reference sequence). Points from the study as a whole: For out-of-frame alpha sequences shared by twins, low generation probability was in excess.

TCRdb fed the 5' RACE reads into MiXCR, producing one record per CDR3 protein. Among around 1.7 million distinct CDR3 sequences listed, under 35% were seen once. This clonotype has just a few counts. Its matching antigen is unknown. This sequence originates from a newborn girl in good health. The chain employs TRBV7-9 and TRBJ2-3, with D unclear. Sequencing was done on a sample of cord blood. The CDR3: CASSQIGTVTDTQYF. DNA for the CDR3: TGTGCCAGCAGCCAGATCGGCACAGTCACAGATACGCAGTATTTT.